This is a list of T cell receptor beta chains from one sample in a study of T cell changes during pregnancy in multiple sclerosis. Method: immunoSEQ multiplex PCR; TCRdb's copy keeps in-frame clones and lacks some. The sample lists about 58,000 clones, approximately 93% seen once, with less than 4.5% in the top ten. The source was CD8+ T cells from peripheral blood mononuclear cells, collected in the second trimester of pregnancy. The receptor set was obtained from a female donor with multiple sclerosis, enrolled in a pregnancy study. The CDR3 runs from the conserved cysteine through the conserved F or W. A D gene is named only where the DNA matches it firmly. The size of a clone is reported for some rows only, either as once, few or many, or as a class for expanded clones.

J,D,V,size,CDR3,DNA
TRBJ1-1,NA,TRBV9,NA,CASSVGGQKNTEAFF,TGTGCCAGCAGCGTAGGGGGACAAAAGAACACTGAAGCTTTCTTT
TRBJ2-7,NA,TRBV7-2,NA,CASSLDSLTSYEQYF,TGTGCCAGCAGCTTAGACAGCTTAACCTCCTACGAGCAGTACTTC
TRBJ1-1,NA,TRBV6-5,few,CASSYSVQISEAFF,TGTGCCAGCAGTTACTCGGTACAGATTAGTGAAGCTTTCTTT
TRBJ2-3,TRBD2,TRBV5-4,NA,CASSLGREGDTQYF,TGTGCCAGCAGTCTGGGAAGGGAGGGAGATACGCAGTATTTT
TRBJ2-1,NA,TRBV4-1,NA,CASSQELGLLNNEQFF,TGCGCCAGCAGCCAAGAGCTAGGACTCCTGAACAATGAGCAGTTCTTC
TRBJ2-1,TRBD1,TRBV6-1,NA,CASKPGQGYNEQFF,TGTGCCAGCAAGCCGGGACAGGGCTACAATGAGCAGTTCTTC
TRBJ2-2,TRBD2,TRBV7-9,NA,CASSSTLAANTGELFF,TGTGCCAGCAGCTCCACCCTAGCGGCTAACACCGGGGAGCTGTTTTTT
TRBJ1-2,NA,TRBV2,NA,CASSEDTFNYGYTF,TGTGCCAGCAGTGAGGACACTTTTAACTATGGCTACACCTTC
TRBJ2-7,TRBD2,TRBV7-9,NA,CASSDILAPYEQYF,TGTGCCAGCAGCGACATACTAGCGCCCTACGAGCAGTACTTC
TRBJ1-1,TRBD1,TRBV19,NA,CASRTGSEAFF,TGTGCCAGTAGGACAGGGTCTGAAGCTTTCTTT
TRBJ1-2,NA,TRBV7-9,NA,CASTEPRGYGYTF,TGTGCCAGCACCGAGCCGAGGGGGTATGGCTACACCTTC
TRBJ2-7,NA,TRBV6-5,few,CASRNGNHEQYF,TGTGCCAGCAGGAACGGGAACCACGAGCAGTACTTC
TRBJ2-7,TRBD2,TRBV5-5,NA,CASTIWTSGAYEQYF,TGTGCCAGCACCATATGGACTAGCGGGGCCTACGAGCAGTACTTC
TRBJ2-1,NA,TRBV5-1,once,CASSTRSSYNEQFF,TGCGCCAGCTCTACCCGAAGCTCCTACAATGAGCAGTTCTTC